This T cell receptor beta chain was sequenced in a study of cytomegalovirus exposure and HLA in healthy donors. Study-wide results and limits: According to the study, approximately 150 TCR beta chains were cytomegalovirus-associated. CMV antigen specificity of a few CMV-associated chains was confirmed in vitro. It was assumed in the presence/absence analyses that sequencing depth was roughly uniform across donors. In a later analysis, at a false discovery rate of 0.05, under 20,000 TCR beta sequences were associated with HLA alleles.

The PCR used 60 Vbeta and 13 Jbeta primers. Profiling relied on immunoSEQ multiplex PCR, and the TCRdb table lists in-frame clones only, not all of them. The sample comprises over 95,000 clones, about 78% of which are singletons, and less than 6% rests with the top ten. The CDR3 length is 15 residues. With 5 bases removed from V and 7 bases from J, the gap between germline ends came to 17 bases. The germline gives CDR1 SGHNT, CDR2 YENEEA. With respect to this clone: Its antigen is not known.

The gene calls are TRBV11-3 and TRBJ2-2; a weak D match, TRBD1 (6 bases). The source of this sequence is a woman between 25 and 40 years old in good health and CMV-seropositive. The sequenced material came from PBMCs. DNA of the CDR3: TGTGCCAGCAGCATAAATACAGGGATCAGCGGGGAGCTGTTTTTT. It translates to CASSINTGISGELFF.